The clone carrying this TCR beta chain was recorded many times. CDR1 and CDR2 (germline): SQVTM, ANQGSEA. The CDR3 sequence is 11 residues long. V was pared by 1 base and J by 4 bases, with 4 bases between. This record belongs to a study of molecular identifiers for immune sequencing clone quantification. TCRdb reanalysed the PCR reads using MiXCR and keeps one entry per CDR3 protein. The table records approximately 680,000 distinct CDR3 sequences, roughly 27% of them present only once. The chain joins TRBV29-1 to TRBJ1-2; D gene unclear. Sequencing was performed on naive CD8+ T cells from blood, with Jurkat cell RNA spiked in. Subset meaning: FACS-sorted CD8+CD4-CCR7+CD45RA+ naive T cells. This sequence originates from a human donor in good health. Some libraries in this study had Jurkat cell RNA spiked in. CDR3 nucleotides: TGCAGCGTTGAAGTCAGCTATGGCTACACCTTC. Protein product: CSVEVSYGYTF.